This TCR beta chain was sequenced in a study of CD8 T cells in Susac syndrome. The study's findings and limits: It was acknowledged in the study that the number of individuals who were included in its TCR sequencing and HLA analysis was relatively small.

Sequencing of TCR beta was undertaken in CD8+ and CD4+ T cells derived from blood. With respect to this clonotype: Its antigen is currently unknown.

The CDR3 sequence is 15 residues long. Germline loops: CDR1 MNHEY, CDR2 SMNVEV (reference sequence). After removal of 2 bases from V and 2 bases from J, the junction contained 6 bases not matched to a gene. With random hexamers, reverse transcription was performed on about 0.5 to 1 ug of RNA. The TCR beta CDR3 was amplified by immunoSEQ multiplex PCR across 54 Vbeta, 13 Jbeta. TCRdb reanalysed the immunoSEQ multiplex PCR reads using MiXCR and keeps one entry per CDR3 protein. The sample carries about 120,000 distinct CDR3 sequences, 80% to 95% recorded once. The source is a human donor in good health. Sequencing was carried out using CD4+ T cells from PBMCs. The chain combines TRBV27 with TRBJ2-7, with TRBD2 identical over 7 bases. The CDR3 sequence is CASSLRGGGPYEQYF. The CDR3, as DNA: TGTGCCAGCAGTTTACGCGGGGGAGGTCCCTACGAGCAGTACTTC.